This T cell receptor beta chain was captured by sequencing in a study of T cells after yellow fever vaccination. In TCRdb, the 5' RACE reads were re-called with MiXCR into one record per CDR3 protein. Of more than 110,000 distinct CDR3 sequences in the sample, around 6.3% are singletons; the top ten hold about 0.6%. Many counts were recorded for this clonotype. Looked up from germline, CDR1 is SGHTA and CDR2 is FQGNSA. The CDR3 spans 16 residues. J gave up 9 bases and V 2 bases, and 11 bases lay outside the gene matches. The gene calls are TRBV7-2 and TRBJ2-1; 9 bases map to TRBD1. The input for sequencing was CD4+ T cells sorted from PBMCs, taken 10 days after the yellow fever booster vaccination. This clonotype was obtained from a man aged 25-40 years who received the YFV17D yellow fever vaccine. CDR3 in amino acids: CASSLSTGQGRSEQFF. CDR3 nucleotides: TGTGCCAGCAGCTTATCCACGGGACAGGGAAGATCTGAGCAGTTCTTC.